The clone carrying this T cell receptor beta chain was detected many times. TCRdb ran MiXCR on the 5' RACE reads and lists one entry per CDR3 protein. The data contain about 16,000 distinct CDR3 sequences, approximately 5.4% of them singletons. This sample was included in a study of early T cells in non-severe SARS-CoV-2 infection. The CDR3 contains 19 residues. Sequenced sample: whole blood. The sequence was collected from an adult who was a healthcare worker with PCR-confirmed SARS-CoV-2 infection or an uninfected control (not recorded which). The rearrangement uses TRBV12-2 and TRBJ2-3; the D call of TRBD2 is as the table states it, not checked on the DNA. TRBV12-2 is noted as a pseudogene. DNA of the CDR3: TGTGCAAGTCGCCCAAGGGATGGGAGTGGCGGGAGAGCGACAGATACGCAGTATTTT. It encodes CASRPRDGSGGRATDTQYF.